Included here is one TCR beta chain sequence, with context. Each multiple sclerosis control was a treatment-naive patient with relapsing-remitting disease that was either stable or active. The authors negatively isolated CD8+ and CD4+ T cells and FACS-enriched TEMRA cells. Germline lookup yields CDR1 SEHNR and CDR2 FQNEAQ (reference sequence). The CDR3 loop spans 13 amino acids. Trimming removed 11 bases at V and 0 bases at J, with 10 bases between. The sample belongs to a study of CD8 T cells in Susac syndrome. Reverse transcription of roughly 0.45 to 1 ug RNA used random hexamers. TCR beta CDR3 was amplified by immunoSEQ multiplex PCR. This amplification extended across 54 Vbeta and 13 Jbeta segments. TCRdb recomputed calls from the immunoSEQ multiplex PCR reads with MiXCR, one row per CDR3 protein. The table shows some 140,000 distinct CDR3 sequences, with under 95% occurring only once.

This chain uses TRBV7-9 with TRBJ2-2, with no clear D. The specimen sequenced was CD8+ T cells from PBMCs. The sequence came from a human donor with multiple sclerosis. CDR3 coding DNA: TGTGCCGGAAAGACGGCGAACACCGGGGAGCTGTTTTTT. It translates to CAGKTANTGELFF.